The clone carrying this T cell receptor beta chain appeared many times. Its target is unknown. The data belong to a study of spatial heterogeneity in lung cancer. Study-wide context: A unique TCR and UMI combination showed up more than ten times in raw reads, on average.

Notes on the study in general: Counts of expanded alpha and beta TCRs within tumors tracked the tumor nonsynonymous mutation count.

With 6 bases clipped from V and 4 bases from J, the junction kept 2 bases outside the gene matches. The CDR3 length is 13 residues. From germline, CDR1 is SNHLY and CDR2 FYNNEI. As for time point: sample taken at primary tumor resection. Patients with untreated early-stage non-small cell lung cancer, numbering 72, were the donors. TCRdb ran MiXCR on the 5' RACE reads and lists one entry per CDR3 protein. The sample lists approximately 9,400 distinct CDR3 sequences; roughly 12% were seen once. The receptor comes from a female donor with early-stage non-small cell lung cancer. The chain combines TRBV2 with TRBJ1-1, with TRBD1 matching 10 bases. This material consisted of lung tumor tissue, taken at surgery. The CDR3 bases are TGTGCCAGCAGCGGGACAGGGGTCACTGAAGCTTTCTTT. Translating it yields CASSGTGVTEAFF.